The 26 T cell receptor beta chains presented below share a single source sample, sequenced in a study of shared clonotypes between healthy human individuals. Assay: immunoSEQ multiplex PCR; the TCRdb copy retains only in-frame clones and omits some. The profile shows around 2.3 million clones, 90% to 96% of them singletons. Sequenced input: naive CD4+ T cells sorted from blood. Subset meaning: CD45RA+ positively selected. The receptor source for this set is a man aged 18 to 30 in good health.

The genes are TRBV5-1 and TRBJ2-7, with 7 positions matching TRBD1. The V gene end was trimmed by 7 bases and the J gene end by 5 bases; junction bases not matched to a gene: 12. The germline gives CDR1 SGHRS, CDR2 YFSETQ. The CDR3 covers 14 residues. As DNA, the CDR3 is TGCGCCAGCTCAGGGACGACAGGGTCCCACGAGCAGTACTTC. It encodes CASSGTTGSHEQYF.

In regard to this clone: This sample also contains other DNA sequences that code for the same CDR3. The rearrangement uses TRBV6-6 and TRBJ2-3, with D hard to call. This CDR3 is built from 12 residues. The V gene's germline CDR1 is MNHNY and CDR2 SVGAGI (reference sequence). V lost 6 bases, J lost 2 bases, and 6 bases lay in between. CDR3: CASSPNTDTQYF. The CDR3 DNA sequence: TGTGCCAGCAGCCCTAACACAGATACGCAGTATTTT.

CDR3 in amino acids: CASSQAPGTRTEAFF. The DNA of the CDR3 is TGTGCCAGCAGCCAGGCCCCAGGGACCAGGACTGAAGCTTTCTTT. The rearrangement links TRBV6-5 to TRBJ1-1; the D gene is possibly TRBD1 (5 bases). Trimming took 6 bases from V and 5 from J, leaving 19 bases between them. CDR1 MNHEY and CDR2 SVGAGI come from the germline V gene. This CDR3 comprises 15 residues.

The DNA for the CDR3 is TGTGCCAGCAGTTCATACAGGGGTACTGAAGCTTTCTTT. It encodes CASSSYRGTEAFF. This chain connects TRBV6-1 to TRBJ1-1; 7 bases match TRBD1. From germline, CDR1 is MNHNS and CDR2 SASEGT. The length of the CDR3 is 13 residues. Trimming removed 5 bases from V and 5 bases from J; junction bases left unmatched: 5.

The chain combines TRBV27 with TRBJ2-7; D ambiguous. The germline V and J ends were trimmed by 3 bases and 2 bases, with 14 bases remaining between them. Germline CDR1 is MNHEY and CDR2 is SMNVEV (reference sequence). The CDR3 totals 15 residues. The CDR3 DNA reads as TGTGCCAGCAGTTTCCCTGGCAGGTCACCCTACGAGCAGTACTTC. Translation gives CASSFPGRSPYEQYF.

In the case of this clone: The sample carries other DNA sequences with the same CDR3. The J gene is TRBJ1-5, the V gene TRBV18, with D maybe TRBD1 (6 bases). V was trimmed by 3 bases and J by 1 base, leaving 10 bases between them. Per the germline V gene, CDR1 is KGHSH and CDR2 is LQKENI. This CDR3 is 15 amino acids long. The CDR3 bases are TGTGCCAGCTCACCTCTCCAGGGGAGCAATCAGCCCCAGCATTTT. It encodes CASSPLQGSNQPQHF.

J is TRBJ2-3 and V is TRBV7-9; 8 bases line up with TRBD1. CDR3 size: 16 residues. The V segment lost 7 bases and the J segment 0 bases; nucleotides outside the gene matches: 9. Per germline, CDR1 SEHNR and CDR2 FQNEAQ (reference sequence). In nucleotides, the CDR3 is TGTGCCAGCACCGGACAGGGCGCCTCTAGCACAGATACGCAGTATTTT. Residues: CASTGQGASSTDTQYF.

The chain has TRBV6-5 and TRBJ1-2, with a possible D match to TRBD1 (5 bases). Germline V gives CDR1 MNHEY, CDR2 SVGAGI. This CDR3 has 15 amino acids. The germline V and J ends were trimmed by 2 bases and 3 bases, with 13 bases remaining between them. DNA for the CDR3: TGTGCCAGCAGTTACCTAAAGGGAGGGGACTATGGCTACACCTTC. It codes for CASSYLKGGDYGYTF.

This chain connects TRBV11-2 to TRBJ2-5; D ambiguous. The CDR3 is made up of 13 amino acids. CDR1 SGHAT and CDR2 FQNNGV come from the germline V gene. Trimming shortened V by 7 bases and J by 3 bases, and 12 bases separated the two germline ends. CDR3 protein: CASTRWSEETQYF. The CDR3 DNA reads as TGTGCCAGCACCAGGTGGAGTGAAGAGACCCAGTACTTC. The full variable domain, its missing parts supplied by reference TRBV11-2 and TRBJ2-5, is EAGVAQSPRYKIIEKRQSVAFWCNPISGHATLYWYQQILGQGPKLLIQFQNNGVVDDSQLPKDRFSAERLKGVDSTLKIQPAKLEDSAVYLCASTRWSEETQYFGPGTRLLVL.

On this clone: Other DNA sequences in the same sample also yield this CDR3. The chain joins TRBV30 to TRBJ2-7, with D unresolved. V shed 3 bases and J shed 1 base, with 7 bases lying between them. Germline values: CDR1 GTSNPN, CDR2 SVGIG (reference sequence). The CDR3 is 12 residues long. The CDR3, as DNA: TGTGCCTGGAGGGACGGGTCCTACGAGCAGTACTTC. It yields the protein CAWRDGSYEQYF.

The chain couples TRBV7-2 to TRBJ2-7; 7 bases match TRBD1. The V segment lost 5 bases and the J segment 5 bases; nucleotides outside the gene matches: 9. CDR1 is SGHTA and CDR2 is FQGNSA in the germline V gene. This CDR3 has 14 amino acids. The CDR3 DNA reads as TGTGCCAGCAGCCAAAGACAGGGAACCAACGAGCAGTACTTC. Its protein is CASSQRQGTNEQYF.

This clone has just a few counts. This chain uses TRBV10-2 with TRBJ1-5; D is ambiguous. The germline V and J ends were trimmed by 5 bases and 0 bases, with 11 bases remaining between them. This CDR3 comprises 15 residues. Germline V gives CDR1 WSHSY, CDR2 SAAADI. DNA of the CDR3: TGCGCCAGCAGTCGGATGGGAGGTAGCAATCAGCCCCAGCATTTT. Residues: CASSRMGGSNQPQHF.

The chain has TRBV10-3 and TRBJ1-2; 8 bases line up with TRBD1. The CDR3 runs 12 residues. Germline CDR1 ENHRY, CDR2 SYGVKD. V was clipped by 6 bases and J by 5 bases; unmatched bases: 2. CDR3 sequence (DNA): TGTGCCATCAGCCGACAGGGGTATGGCTACACCTTC. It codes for CAISRQGYGYTF.

DNA of the CDR3: TGTGCCAGCACCCTAAGACAGGGGCAGCATGGCTACACCTTC. Residues: CASTLRQGQHGYTF. J is TRBJ1-2 and V is TRBV2; TRBD1 aligns across 8 bases. Unmatched junction bases numbered 10, after V lost 7 bases and J lost 6 bases. The germline CDR1 and CDR2 sequences are SNHLY and FYNNEI. This CDR3 comprises 14 residues.

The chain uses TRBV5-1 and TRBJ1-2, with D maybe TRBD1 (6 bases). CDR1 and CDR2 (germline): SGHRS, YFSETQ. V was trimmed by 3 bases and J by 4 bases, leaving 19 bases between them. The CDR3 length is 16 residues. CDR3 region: CASSWSPGRGPYGYTF. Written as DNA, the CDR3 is TGCGCCAGCAGCTGGAGCCCTGGCAGGGGCCCCTATGGCTACACCTTC.

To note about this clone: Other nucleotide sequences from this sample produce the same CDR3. This CDR3 is CAWSVRRDEQYF. The CDR3 region has the DNA TGTGCCTGGAGTGTAAGGCGGGACGAGCAGTACTTC. This rearrangement joins TRBV30 to TRBJ2-7, with D perhaps TRBD2 (5 bases). V shed 0 bases and J shed 5 bases, with 8 bases lying between them. CDR1 is GTSNPN and CDR2 is SVGIG in the germline V gene (reference sequence). CDR3 length equals 12 residues.

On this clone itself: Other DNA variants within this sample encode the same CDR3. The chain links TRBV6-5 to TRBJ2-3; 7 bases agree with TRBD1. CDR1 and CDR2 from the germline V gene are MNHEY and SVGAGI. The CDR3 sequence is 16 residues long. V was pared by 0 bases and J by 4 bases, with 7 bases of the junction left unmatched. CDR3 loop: CASSYSSGGVADTQYF. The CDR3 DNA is TGTGCCAGCAGTTACTCGTCAGGGGGTGTCGCAGATACGCAGTATTTT.

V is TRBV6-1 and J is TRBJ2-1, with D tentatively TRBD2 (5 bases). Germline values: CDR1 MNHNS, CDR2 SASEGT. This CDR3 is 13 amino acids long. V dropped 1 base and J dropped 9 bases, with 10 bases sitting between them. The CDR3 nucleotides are TGTGCCAGCAGTGAAGAAGGAGGCCTTGAGCAGTTCTTC. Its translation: CASSEEGGLEQFF.

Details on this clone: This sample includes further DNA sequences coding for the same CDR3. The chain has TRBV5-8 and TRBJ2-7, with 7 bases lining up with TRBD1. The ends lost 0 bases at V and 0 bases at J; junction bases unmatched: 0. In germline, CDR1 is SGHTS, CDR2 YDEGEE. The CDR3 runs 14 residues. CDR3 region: CASSLAGGSYEQYF. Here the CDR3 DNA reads TGTGCCAGCAGCTTGGCAGGGGGCTCCTACGAGCAGTACTTC.

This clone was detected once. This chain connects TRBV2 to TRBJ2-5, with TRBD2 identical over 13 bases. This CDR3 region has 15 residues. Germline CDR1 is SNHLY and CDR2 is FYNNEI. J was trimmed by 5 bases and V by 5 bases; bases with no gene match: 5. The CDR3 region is CASSPGLAGRETQYF. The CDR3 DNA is TGTGCCAGCAGTCCGGGACTAGCGGGGCGCGAGACCCAGTACTTC.

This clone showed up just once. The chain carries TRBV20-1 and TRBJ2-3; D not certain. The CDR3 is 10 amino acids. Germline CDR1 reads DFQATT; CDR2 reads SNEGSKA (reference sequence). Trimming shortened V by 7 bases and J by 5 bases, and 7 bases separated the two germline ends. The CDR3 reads CSGRRDTQYF. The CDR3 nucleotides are TGCAGTGGACGGAGAGATACGCAGTATTTT.

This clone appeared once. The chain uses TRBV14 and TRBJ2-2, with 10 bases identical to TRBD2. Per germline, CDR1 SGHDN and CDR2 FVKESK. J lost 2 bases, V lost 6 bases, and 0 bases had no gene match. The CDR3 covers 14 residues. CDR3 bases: TGTGCCAGCAGACTAGCGGGAAACACCGGGGAGCTGTTTTTT. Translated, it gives CASRLAGNTGELFF.

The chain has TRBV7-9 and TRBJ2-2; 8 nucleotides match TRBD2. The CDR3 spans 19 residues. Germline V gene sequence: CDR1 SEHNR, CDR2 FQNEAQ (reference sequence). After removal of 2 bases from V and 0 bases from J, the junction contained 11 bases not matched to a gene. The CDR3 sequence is CASSLKGPSGYANTGELFF. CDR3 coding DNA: TGTGCCAGCAGCTTAAAAGGTCCTAGCGGGTACGCGAACACCGGGGAGCTGTTTTTT.

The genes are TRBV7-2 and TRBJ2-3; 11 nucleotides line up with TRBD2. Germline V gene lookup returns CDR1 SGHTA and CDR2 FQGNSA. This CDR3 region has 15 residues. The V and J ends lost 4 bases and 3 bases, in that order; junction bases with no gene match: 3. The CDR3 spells CASSYRTSGTDTQYF. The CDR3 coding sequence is TGTGCCAGCAGCTATAGGACTAGCGGGACAGATACGCAGTATTTT.

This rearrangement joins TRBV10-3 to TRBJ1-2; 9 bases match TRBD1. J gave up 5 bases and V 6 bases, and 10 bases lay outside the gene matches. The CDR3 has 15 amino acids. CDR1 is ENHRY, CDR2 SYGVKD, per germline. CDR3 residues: CAIRQGAPAPYGYTF. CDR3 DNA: TGTGCCATCAGACAGGGGGCGCCTGCCCCGTATGGCTACACCTTC.

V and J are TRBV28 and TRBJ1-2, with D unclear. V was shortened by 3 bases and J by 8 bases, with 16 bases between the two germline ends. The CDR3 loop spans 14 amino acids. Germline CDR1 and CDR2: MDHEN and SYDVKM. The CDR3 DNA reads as TGTGCCAGCAGTTTTAGTATCGGTGCTATCGGCTACACCTTC. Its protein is CASSFSIGAIGYTF.